Reported below is one T cell receptor beta chain. Per the authors' pipeline: It was from reference gene primer amplification that nucleated cell counts were estimated. The method was immunoSEQ multiplex PCR; TCRdb's version includes in-frame clones alone and lacks a portion of them. The DNA was the basis for D and trimming; V, J and clone size are from that table. The repertoire holds some 270,000 clones, with 89% as singletons. This CDR3 is built from 12 residues. J was trimmed by 7 bases and V by 6 bases; bases with no gene match: 2. Germline-derived CDR1 and CDR2 are WSHSY and SAAADI. The sample belongs to a study of blood T cell repertoires in COVID-19. About the study: Material from acute and convalescent COVID-19 was sourced from the United States, Italy and Spain. Nucleic acid was either cDNA or gDNA, and it came from T cells, B-cell-depleted T cells, or PBMCs.

The sequence derives from a woman aged 35 to 49 who had recovered from COVID-19. Sequenced sample: peripheral blood. The chain is built from TRBV10-2 and TRBJ1-5; 8 bases match TRBD1. The CDR3 loop is CASRQGEQPQHF. DNA of the CDR3: TGCGCCAGCAGACAGGGGGAACAGCCCCAGCATTTT.